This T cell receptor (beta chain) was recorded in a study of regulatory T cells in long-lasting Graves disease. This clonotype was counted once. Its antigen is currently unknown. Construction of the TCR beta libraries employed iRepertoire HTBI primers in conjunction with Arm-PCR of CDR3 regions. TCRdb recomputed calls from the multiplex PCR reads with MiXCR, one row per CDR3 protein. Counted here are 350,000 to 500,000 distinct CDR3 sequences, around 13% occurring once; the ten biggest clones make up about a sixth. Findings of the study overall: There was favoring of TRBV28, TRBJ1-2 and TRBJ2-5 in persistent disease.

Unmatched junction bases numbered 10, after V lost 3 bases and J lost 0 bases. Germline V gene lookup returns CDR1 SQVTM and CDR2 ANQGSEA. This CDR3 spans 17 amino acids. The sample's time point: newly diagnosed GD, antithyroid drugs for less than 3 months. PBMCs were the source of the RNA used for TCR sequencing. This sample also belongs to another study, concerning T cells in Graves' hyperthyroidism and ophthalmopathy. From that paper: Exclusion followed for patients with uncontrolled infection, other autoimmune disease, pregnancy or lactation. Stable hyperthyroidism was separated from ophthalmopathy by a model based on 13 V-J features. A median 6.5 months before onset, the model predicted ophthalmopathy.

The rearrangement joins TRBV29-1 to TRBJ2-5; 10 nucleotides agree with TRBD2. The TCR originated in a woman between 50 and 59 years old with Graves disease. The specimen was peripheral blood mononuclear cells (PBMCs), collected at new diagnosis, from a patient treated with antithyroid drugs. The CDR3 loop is CSVDDLAGVPYQETQYF. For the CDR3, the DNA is TGCAGCGTTGATGACCTAGCGGGAGTCCCATACCAAGAGACCCAGTACTTC.